The rows below give T cell receptor beta chains drawn from one sample of a study of T cells in localized non-small cell lung cancer. TCRdb keeps only in-frame clones here, not all; method: immunoSEQ multiplex PCR. This table has roughly 26,000 clones, roughly nine tenths appearing once. Sample: peripheral blood, taken before any cancer treatment. The receptors were gathered from an older female donor with stage II squamous cell lung carcinoma. The conserved cysteine and the conserved F or W are not part of the CDR3 here.

TRBV7-2 ASSLGGGVQEPQH
TRBV2 ASSEFSRGGEQY
TRBV5-8 ASSLDSMNTEAF
TRBV19 ASSTAWTSGTYNEQF
TRBV6-6 ASSYSPETQY
TRBV28 ASTSGGGNYGYT
TRBV18 ASSPTPGGRAGLNEQY
TRBV7-9 ASSPPFGGGADTQY
TRBV2 ASSVGTDTQY
TRBV19 ASSIRGSDTQY